The 18 T cell receptor beta chains given below trace back to one sample, sequenced in a study of T cell repertoires in aging, cancer and after chemotherapy. Amplification of TCR beta used genomic DNA extracted from peripheral blood. Rearranged V-D-J TRB sequences were amplified with a mixed TRB-A/B primer pool. TCRdb itself ran the multiplex PCR reads through MiXCR, one entry per CDR3 protein. The top ten hold under 8.5% of the sample, which has around 2,500 distinct CDR3 sequences, about 24% seen once. The specimen sequenced was blood. The receptors shown here come from a human donor with a solid tumor.

Only a few counts were recorded for this clonotype. This chain connects TRBV6-1 to TRBJ2-7, with D possibly matching TRBD2 (6 bases). CDR1 and CDR2 (germline): MNHNS, SASEGT. The CDR3 totals 13 residues. Deletions cut 3 bases from V and 2 bases from J, with 8 bases between. CDR3 coding DNA: TGTGCCAGCAGTGACAGGAGGGCCTACGAGCAGTACTTC. This gives the protein CASSDRRAYEQYF.

This clonotype was detected only a few times. The chain carries TRBV5-5 and TRBJ2-3; 11 positions agree with TRBD2. The trim removed 4 bases at V and 14 bases at J, leaving 18 bases unmatched. Germline lookup yields CDR1 SGHKS and CDR2 YYEKEE (reference sequence). This CDR3 spans 16 amino acids. CDR3: CASSPDPGLAAEGAYF. The CDR3 coding sequence is TGTGCCAGCAGCCCCGACCCGGGACTAGCGGCCGAGGGGGCGTATTTT.

This clonotype was observed a few times. This chain uses TRBV6-2 or TRBV6-3 with TRBJ2-7; 11 bases are a match to TRBD2. The CDR3 has 14 amino acids. Germline loops: CDR1 MNHEY, CDR2 SVGEGT. V trimming: 6 bases; J trimming: 5 bases; junction bases outside the gene matches: 6. The chain's CDR3 is CASRISGRADEQYF. As DNA, the CDR3 is TGTGCCAGCAGGATTAGCGGGAGGGCCGACGAGCAGTACTTC.

The chain carries TRBV29-1 and TRBJ1-4; D is unclear. The CDR3 sequence is 13 residues long. V lost 5 bases to trimming and J lost 7 bases, with 14 bases between them. CDR1 and CDR2 from the germline V gene are SQVTM and ANQGSEA. CDR3 DNA sequence: TGCAGCGTTTCAAAATGGGAGTCTGAAAAACTGTTTTTT. Translating it yields CSVSKWESEKLFF.

This chain connects TRBV20-1 to TRBJ1-5; TRBD1 might be the D (6 bases). The CDR3 runs 14 residues. Germline V CDR1 and CDR2: DFQATT, SNEGSKA (reference sequence). The V end was cut by 5 bases, the J end by 3 bases, with 14 bases between. CDR3 in amino acids: CSAEETGLNQPQHF. CDR3 nucleotide sequence: TGCAGTGCTGAGGAAACAGGGCTCAATCAGCCCCAGCATTTT.

By proportion, this clonotype is large. The CDR3 region is CASSLVSTSGGLGPPHEQFF. CDR3 bases: TGTGCCAGCAGCTTAGTCTCGACTAGCGGGGGGCTAGGTCCCCCCCATGAGCAGTTCTTC. The chain employs TRBV7-2 and TRBJ2-1, with 13 bases aligning to TRBD2. CDR3 length: 20 residues. CDR1 and CDR2 from the germline V gene are SGHTA and FQGNSA. J was trimmed by 8 bases and V by 1 base; bases with no gene match: 17.

The chain couples TRBV6-6 to TRBJ1-1; D might be TRBD1 (5 bases). The CDR3 runs 13 residues. V lost 6 bases and J 1 base, leaving 9 bases between the germline ends. The V gene's germline CDR1 is MNHNY and CDR2 SVGAGI (reference sequence). CDR3 coding DNA: TGTGCCAGCAGCCCCCAGGGGAACACTGAAGCTTTCTTT. It is translated as CASSPQGNTEAFF.

This clonotype has more than one count but fewer than ten. The genes are TRBV12-3 or TRBV12-4 and TRBJ1-2; TRBD1 agrees at 7 bases. The CDR3 totals 14 residues. Germline trimming cut 5 bases from V and 8 bases from J; bases unmatched to any gene: 11. CDR3 sequence (DNA): TGTGCCAGCAGTCTACAGGGGCCTAAGGGGGGCTACACCTTC. It codes for CASSLQGPKGGYTF.

The sample holds a few counts of this clonotype. The V gene is TRBV5-6, the J gene TRBJ1-2; 10 bases fit TRBD1. Per germline, CDR1 SGHDT and CDR2 YYEEEE. CDR3 length: 17 residues. V shed 4 bases and J 6 bases; nucleotides not matched to a gene: 15. CDR3 in DNA: TGTGCCAGCAGCCCGGCCCCCTCGACAGGGGGCTACGATGGCTACACCTTC. It is translated as CASSPAPSTGGYDGYTF. The whole variable domain, filled in from reference TRBV5-6 and TRBJ1-2, reads DAGVTQSPTHLIKTRGQQVTLRCSPKSGHDTVSWYQQALGQGPQFIFQYYEEEERQRGNFPDRFSGHQFPNYSSELNVNALLLGDSALYLCASSPAPSTGGYDGYTFGSGTRLTVV.

The rearrangement joins TRBV10-3 to TRBJ1-5; 7 bases line up with TRBD1. With 7 bases clipped from V and 3 bases from J, the junction kept 3 bases outside the gene matches. This CDR3 is built from 13 residues. Germline CDR1 ENHRY, CDR2 SYGVKD. The CDR3 DNA reads TGTGCCATCAAAGGGACAGACAATCAGCCCCAGCATTTT. This codes for CAIKGTDNQPQHF.

This clonotype has a handful of counts. The V and J genes are TRBV9 and TRBJ2-1; 9 nucleotides align to TRBD2. The CDR3 is 16 amino acids. J was trimmed by 9 bases and V by 0 bases; bases with no gene match: 10. Germline V CDR1 and CDR2: SGDLS, YYNGEE. The CDR3, as DNA: TGTGCCAGCAGCGTAGACGGCGGGGGGGCCTGGGGTGAGCAGTTCTTC. Its protein is CASSVDGGGAWGEQFF.

This clonotype has more than one count but fewer than ten. The chain is built from TRBV6-2 or TRBV6-3 and TRBJ2-3, with TRBD2 matching over 8 bases. Germline-derived CDR1 and CDR2 are MNHEY and SVGEGT. The CDR3 contains 18 residues. Losses at the gene ends were 3 bases for V and 4 bases for J; bases not matched to a gene: 15. The CDR3, as DNA: TGTGCCAGCAGTTATGGAGCGGGAGTGTGGCGTGTGGCAGATACGCAGTATTTT. This encodes CASSYGAGVWRVADTQYF.

V and J are TRBV12-3 or TRBV12-4 and TRBJ1-4, with 9 nucleotides matching TRBD1. The CDR3 runs to 16 residues. The ends lost 3 bases at V and 3 bases at J; junction bases unmatched: 5. CDR3 nucleotide sequence: TGTGCCAGCAGTTTCCGGACAGGGGTGCCTAATGAAAAACTGTTTTTT. Translating gives CASSFRTGVPNEKLFF.

This clonotype was detected only a few times. The chain combines TRBV5-6 with TRBJ1-1; no definite D call. This CDR3 is 17 amino acids long. CDR1 and CDR2 from the germline V gene are SGHDT and YYEEEE. V dropped 2 bases and J dropped 3 bases, with 20 bases sitting between them. CDR3 in DNA: TGTGCCAGCAGCTTACGCCCCCCTTGGCGAGCGGACACTGAAGCTTTCTTT. Translated: CASSLRPPWRADTEAFF.

This clonotype is deemed large (0.1 to 1%). This chain joins TRBV29-1 and TRBJ1-2, with D possibly TRBD1 on 5 matching bases. Trimming pared 7 bases from V and 6 bases from J, leaving 21 bases between. Per the germline V gene, CDR1 is SQVTM and CDR2 is ANQGSEA. The CDR3 extends over 14 amino acids. The CDR3 reads CSALAWGGADGYTF. CDR3 DNA sequence: TGCAGCGCCCTGGCGTGGGGAGGGGCGGATGGCTACACCTTC.

DNA for the CDR3: TGTGCCAGTAGTTACGACAGGGCAGTTGGGGCCAACGTCCTGACTTTC. Protein: CASSYDRAVGANVLTF. J is TRBJ2-6 and V is TRBV19; 7 bases are shared with TRBD1. The CDR3 is 16 amino acids. The germline gives CDR1 LNHDA, CDR2 SQIVND (reference sequence). V was pared by 5 bases and J by 3 bases, with 7 bases of the junction left unmatched.

This clonotype is medium-sized. The chain links TRBV12-3 or TRBV12-4 to TRBJ2-7; D is possibly TRBD2 (6 bases). The CDR3 has 13 amino acids. Between the trimmed V and J ends, which lost 4 bases and 7 bases, there was a span of 14 bases. Here the CDR3 DNA reads TGTGCCAGCAGTTCCACCCAGGAGGGGGAGCAGTACTTC. It translates to CASSSTQEGEQYF.

The table lists this clonotype with a few counts. The chain employs TRBV6-2 or TRBV6-3 and TRBJ2-1; the D gene is possibly TRBD1 (6 bases). V was shortened by 3 bases and J by 6 bases, with 15 bases between the two germline ends. CDR1 and CDR2 (germline): MNHEY, SVGEGT. CDR3 length equals 15 residues. CDR3: CASSYLPRTANEQFF. The CDR3 bases are TGTGCCAGCAGTTATTTACCAAGGACAGCCAATGAGCAGTTCTTC.